These 16 T cell receptor beta chains were sequenced from one sample in a study of Ad26.COV2.S vaccination and SARS-CoV-2 variants. Regarding treatment: 15 to 20 received Ad26.COV2.S at low or high dose, single or two shots; 5 received placebo; per-sample allocation not given. Following the first vaccine or placebo injection, samples were taken on day 63. Assay: immunoSEQ multiplex PCR; the TCRdb copy retains only in-frame clones and omits some. The sample shows some 420,000 clones, 85% to 90% of them seen only once. The material sequenced was peripheral blood, taken in a trial of Ad26.COV2.S vaccine versus placebo. The receptors come from a person aged 18-60 years who received the Ad26.COV2.S COVID-19 vaccine or a placebo.

V gene TRBV7-2 combines with J gene TRBJ2-1, with 15 bases matching TRBD2. CDR3 size: 16 residues. Germline CDR1 is SGHTA and CDR2 is FQGNSA. V dropped 5 bases and J dropped 6; count of bases not matched to a gene: 5. CDR3 coding DNA: TGTGCCAGCAGCCGGCCGGGACTAGCGGGGGGCAATGAGCAGTTCTTC. Amino acid sequence: CASSRPGLAGGNEQFF.

The CDR3 DNA reads TGTGCCAGTAGCAAAGTAGCGGGGGGGCCTTCCTACAATGAGCAGTTCTTC. Residues: CASSKVAGGPSYNEQFF. The genes are TRBV19 and TRBJ2-1; 11 bases match TRBD2. After removal of 6 bases from V and 1 base from J, the junction contained 8 bases not matched to a gene. Germline-derived CDR1 and CDR2 are LNHDA and SQIVND (reference sequence). The CDR3 is 17 residues long.

The chain couples TRBV4-1 to TRBJ2-2, with D perhaps matching TRBD1 (5 bases). Trimming removed 0 bases at V and 2 bases at J, with 10 bases between. Germline V lookup: CDR1 MGHRA, CDR2 YSYEKL. The CDR3 has 16 residues. The CDR3 nucleotides read TGCGCCAGCAGCCAAGATCGACAGCCCAACACCGGGGAGCTGTTTTTT. This encodes CASSQDRQPNTGELFF.

CDR3 in amino acids: CASSVGQGAGTGELFF. The CDR3 DNA follows: TGTGCCAGCAGCGTCGGACAGGGGGCGGGTACCGGGGAGCTGTTTTTT. The chain uses TRBV9 and TRBJ2-2, with 11 positions matching TRBD1. CDR1 is SGDLS and CDR2 is YYNGEE in the germline V gene. This CDR3 region has 16 residues. After removal of 2 bases from V and 5 bases from J, the junction contained 5 bases not matched to a gene.

The chain has TRBV6-5 and TRBJ1-5; 8 positions agree with TRBD1. The V segment lost 6 bases and the J segment 4 bases; nucleotides outside the gene matches: 8. Germline V gene lookup returns CDR1 MNHEY and CDR2 SVGAGI. The CDR3 length is 15 residues. The CDR3 DNA reads TGTGCCAGCAGGTATACAGGGGGTCGAAATCAGCCCCAGCATTTT. Amino acid sequence: CASRYTGGRNQPQHF.

V gene TRBV30 combines with J gene TRBJ1-1; no clear D. This CDR3 has 12 amino acids. The germline CDR1 and CDR2 sequences are GTSNPN and SVGIG (reference sequence). Trimming took 4 bases from V and 2 from J, leaving 8 bases between them. The CDR3 sequence is CAWTTSNTEAFF. Written as DNA, the CDR3 is TGTGCCTGGACTACAAGTAACACTGAAGCTTTCTTT.

This chain connects TRBV6-2 or TRBV6-3 to TRBJ1-5; 7 nucleotides align to TRBD1. The CDR3 length is 16 residues. Germline V lookup: CDR1 MNHEY, CDR2 SVGEGT. V dropped 0 bases and J dropped 6; count of bases not matched to a gene: 8. The CDR3 nucleotides read TGTGCCAGCAGTTACTCGGGGGGAGGGGGCGGTCAGCCCCAGCATTTT. This encodes CASSYSGGGGGQPQHF.

The rearrangement joins TRBV4-3 to TRBJ1-4; D might be TRBD1 (6 bases). V gave up 1 base and J gave up 7 bases, with 16 bases separating them. The CDR3 contains 16 residues. Germline CDR1 LGHNA, CDR2 YSLEER. Here the CDR3 DNA reads TGCGCCAGCAGCCAAGTGAGTGGGGGGCGCGGTGAAAAACTGTTTTTT. Translating it yields CASSQVSGGRGEKLFF.

The chain combines TRBV2 with TRBJ2-7; D unclear. Germline lookup yields CDR1 SNHLY and CDR2 FYNNEI. The CDR3 loop spans 11 amino acids. Trimming shortened V by 4 bases and J by 6 bases, and 7 bases separated the two germline ends. CDR3 coding DNA: TGTGCCAGCAGTGGGTTTGCCGAGCAGTACTTC. Protein: CASSGFAEQYF.

Only one count was recorded for this clone. The rearrangement uses TRBV5-8 and TRBJ1-5, with TRBD1 as a possible D gene (6 bases). Per the germline V gene, CDR1 is SGHTS and CDR2 is YDEGEE. Trimming took off 3 bases at V and 3 bases at J, with 10 bases between the two ends. This CDR3 is 14 amino acids long. The CDR3 nucleotides are TGTGCCAGCAGCTCGGGACATTCCAATCAGCCCCAGCATTTT. Its translation: CASSSGHSNQPQHF. The variable domain in full, with the rest retrieved from reference TRBV5-8 and TRBJ1-5, is EAGVTQSPTHLIKTRGQQATLRCSPISGHTSVYWYQQALGLGLQFLLWYDEGEERNRGNFPPRFSGRQFPNYSSELNVNALELEDSALYLCASSSGHSNQPQHFGDGTRLSIL.

This chain joins TRBV28 and TRBJ1-1, with D perhaps TRBD1 (5 bases). V was clipped by 8 bases and J by 4 bases, with 14 bases between them. The germline V gene encodes CDR1 MDHEN and CDR2 SYDVKM. This CDR3 comprises 13 residues. This CDR3 reads CASGKGQGTEAFF. Written as DNA, the CDR3 is TGTGCCAGCGGAAAGGGTCAGGGCACTGAAGCTTTCTTT. Full variable domain (rest looked up from reference TRBV28 and TRBJ1-1): DVKVTQSSRYLVKRTGEKVFLECVQDMDHENMFWYRQDPGLGLRLIYFSYDVKMKEKGDIPEGYSVSREKKERFSLILESASTNQTSMYLCASGKGQGTEAFFGQGTRLTVV.

The chain recombines TRBV11-2 with TRBJ2-2, with D unresolved. This CDR3 spans 15 amino acids. Looked up from germline, CDR1 is SGHAT and CDR2 is FQNNGV. V dropped 0 bases and J dropped 5 bases, with 10 bases sitting between them. CDR3 loop: CASSLDRPPTGELFF. CDR3 sequence (DNA): TGTGCCAGCAGCTTAGATAGACCTCCAACCGGGGAGCTGTTTTTT.

This sequence joins TRBV28 and TRBJ2-4; TRBD1 matches 8 bases. The J segment lost 7 bases and the V segment lost 5 bases, leaving 13 bases of the junction unmatched. Per the germline V gene, CDR1 is MDHEN and CDR2 is SYDVKM. The CDR3 contains 16 residues. DNA for the CDR3: TGTGCCAGCAGTCCACGATCGACAGGGGCTTACAACATTCAGTACTTC. Its translation is CASSPRSTGAYNIQYF.

The rearrangement joins TRBV5-1 to TRBJ1-1; D unclear. The CDR3 sequence is 14 residues long. CDR1 and CDR2 (germline): SGHRS, YFSETQ. V was pared by 0 bases and J by 3 bases, with 9 bases between. The CDR3 sequence is CASSLGLGDTEAFF. For the CDR3, the DNA is TGCGCCAGCAGCTTGGGTCTGGGAGACACTGAAGCTTTCTTT.

This sequence joins TRBV27 and TRBJ2-2, with D possibly TRBD1 on 5 matching bases. The V gene's germline CDR1 is MNHEY and CDR2 SMNVEV (reference sequence). The V and J ends lost 4 bases and 0 bases respectively, with 9 bases between them. The CDR3 contains 15 residues. CDR3 nucleotides: TGTGCCAGCAGTTCACCAGGGCCGAACACCGGGGAGCTGTTTTTT. It is translated as CASSSPGPNTGELFF.

J is TRBJ2-7 and V is TRBV5-1; D is perhaps TRBD1 (6 bases). The germline gives CDR1 SGHRS, CDR2 YFSETQ. The V end was cut by 4 bases, the J end by 3 bases, with 11 bases between. The CDR3 runs to 13 residues. The CDR3 DNA follows: TGCGCCAGCAGCCCCTGGACAGACTACGAGCAGTACTTC. It specifies CASSPWTDYEQYF.